Given below is one T cell receptor beta chain in context. Under the authors' procedure: Amplification of reference gene primers provided the estimated nucleated cell counts. Sequencing was performed with immunoSEQ multiplex PCR; in TCRdb, only in-frame clones are kept and a portion is missing. Clonal size and the V and J genes are those of that table, whereas D and trimming came from the DNA. The sample lists 9,000 to 15,000 clones; around 70% were seen once. The Seattle patients joined while their infection was active and were tracked longitudinally afterward. The sample is drawn from a study of blood T cell repertoires in COVID-19. Study at large: Acute and convalescent COVID-19 samples came from the United States, Italy and Spain. PBMCs, B-cell-depleted T cells, or T cells were the source of the cDNA or gDNA that made up the material.

The TCR was taken from a man between 60 and 75 years old with COVID-19, enrolled during active disease. The sequenced sample consisted of peripheral blood.

CDR3 sequence reads: CASSIAGTGVRAFF. The CDR3 DNA reads TGTGCCAGTAGTATAGCCGGGACAGGGGTACGAGCTTTCTTT. The V gene is TRBV19, the J gene TRBJ1-1, with 10 bases aligning to TRBD1. The junction had 6 bases not matched to a gene; V was cut back by 1 base and J by 10 bases. The CDR3 contains 14 residues. The germline CDR1 and CDR2 sequences are LNHDA and SQIVND (reference sequence).